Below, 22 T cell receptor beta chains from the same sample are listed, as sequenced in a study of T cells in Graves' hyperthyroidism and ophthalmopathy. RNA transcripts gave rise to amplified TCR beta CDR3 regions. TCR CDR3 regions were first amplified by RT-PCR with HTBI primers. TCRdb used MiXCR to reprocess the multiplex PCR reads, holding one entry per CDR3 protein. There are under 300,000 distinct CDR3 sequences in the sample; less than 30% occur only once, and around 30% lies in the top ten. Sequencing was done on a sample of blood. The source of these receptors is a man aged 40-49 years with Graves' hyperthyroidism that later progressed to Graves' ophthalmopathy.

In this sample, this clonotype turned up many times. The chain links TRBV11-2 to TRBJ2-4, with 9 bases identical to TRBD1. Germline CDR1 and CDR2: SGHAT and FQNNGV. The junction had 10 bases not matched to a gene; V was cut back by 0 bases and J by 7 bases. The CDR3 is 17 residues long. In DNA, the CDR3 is TGTGCCAGCAGCTTAGATAGCGGACAGGGGCGACGGAACATTCAGTACTTC. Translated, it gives CASSLDSGQGRRNIQYF.

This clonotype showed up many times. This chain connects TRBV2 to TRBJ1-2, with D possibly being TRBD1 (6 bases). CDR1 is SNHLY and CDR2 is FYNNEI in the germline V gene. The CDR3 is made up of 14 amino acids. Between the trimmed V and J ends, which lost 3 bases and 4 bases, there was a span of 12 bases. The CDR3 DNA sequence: TGTGCCAGCAGTGACGGGGGCAGGGCCTATGGCTACACCTTC. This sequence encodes CASSDGGRAYGYTF. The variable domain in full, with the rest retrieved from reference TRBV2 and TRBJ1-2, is EPEVTQTPSHQVTQMGQEVILRCVPISNHLYFYWYRQILGQKVEFLVSFYNNEISEKSEIFDDQFSVERPDGSNFTLKIRSTKLEDSAMYFCASSDGGRAYGYTFGSGTRLTVV.

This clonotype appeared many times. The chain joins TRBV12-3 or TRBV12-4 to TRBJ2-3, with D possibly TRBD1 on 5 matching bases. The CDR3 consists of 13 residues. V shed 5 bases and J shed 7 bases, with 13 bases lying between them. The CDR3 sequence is CASSASGSNTQYF. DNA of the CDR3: TGTGCCAGCAGTGCGTCAGGGTCAAATACGCAGTATTTT.

CDR3 amino acids: CASSLASGGQPQHF. CDR3 coding DNA: TGTGCCAGCAGTTTAGCGTCCGGAGGTCAGCCCCAGCATTTT. The chain uses TRBV12-3 or TRBV12-4 and TRBJ1-5; D is ambiguous. V dropped 0 bases and J dropped 6 bases, with 9 bases sitting between them. The CDR3 loop spans 14 amino acids.

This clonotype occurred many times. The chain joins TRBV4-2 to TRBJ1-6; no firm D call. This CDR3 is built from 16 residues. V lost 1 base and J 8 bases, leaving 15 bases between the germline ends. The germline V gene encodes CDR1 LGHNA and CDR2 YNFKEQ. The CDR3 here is CASSQAERQTYSPLHF. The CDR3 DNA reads TGTGCCAGCAGCCAAGCCGAACGGCAGACCTATTCACCCCTCCACTTT.

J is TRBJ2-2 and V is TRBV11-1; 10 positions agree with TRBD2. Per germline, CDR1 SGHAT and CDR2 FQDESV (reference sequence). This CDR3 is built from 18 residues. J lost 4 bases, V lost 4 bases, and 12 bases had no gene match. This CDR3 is CASSSGSASGSGTGELFF. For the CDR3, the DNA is TGTGCCAGCAGCTCGGGCTCCGCTAGCGGGAGCGGCACCGGGGAGCTGTTTTTT.

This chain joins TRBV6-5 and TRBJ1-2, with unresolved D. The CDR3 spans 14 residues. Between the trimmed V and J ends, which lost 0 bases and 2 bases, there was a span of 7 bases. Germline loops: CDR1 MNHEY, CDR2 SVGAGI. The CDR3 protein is CASSYSRTNYGYTF. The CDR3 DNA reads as TGTGCCAGCAGTTACTCCCGGACGAACTATGGCTACACCTTC.

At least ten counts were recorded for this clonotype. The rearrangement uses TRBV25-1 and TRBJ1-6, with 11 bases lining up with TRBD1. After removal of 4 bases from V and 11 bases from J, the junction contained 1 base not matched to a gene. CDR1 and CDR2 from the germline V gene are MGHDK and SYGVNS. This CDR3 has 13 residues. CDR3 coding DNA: TGTGCCAGCAGTGGGGACAGGGGGACACCCCTCCACTTT. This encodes CASSGDRGTPLHF. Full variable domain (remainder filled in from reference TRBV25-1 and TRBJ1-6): EADIYQTPRYLVIGTGKKITLECSQTMGHDKMYWYQQDPGMELHLIHYSYGVNSTEKGDLSSESTVSRIRTEHFPLTLESARPSHTSQYLCASSGDRGTPLHFGNGTRLTVT.

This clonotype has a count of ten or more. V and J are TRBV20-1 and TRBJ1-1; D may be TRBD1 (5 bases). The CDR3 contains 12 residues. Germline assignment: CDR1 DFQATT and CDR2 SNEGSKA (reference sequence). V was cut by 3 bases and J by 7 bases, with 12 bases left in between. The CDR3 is CSARQAGGEAFF. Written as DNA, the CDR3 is TGCAGTGCTAGGCAGGCGGGGGGTGAAGCTTTCTTT.

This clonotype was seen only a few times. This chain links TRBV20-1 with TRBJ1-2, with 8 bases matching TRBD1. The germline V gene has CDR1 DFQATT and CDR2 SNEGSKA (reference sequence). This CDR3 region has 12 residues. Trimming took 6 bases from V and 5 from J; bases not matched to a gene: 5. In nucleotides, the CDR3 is TGCAGTGCCCTGACAGGGGAATATGGCTACACCTTC. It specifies CSALTGEYGYTF.

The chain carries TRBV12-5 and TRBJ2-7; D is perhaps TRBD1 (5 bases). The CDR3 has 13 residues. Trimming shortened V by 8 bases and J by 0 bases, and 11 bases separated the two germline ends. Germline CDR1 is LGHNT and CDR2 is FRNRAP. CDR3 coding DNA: TGTGCTAGTTCGACAGAAAACTCCTACGAGCAGTACTTC. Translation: CASSTENSYEQYF.

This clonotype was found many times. CDR3 loop: CASSHRNTEAFF. In DNA, the CDR3 is TGTGCCAGCAGCCATCGGAACACTGAAGCTTTCTTT. The chain links TRBV5-5 to TRBJ1-1, with no clear D. CDR1 is SGHKS and CDR2 is YYEKEE in the germline V gene (reference sequence). V gave up 4 bases and J gave up 1 base, with 5 bases separating them. CDR3 size: 12 residues.

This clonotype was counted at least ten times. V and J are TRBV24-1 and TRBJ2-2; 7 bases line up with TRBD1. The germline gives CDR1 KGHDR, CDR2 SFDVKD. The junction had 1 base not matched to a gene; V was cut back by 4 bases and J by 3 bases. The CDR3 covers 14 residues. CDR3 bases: TGTGCCACCAGTGACGACAGGGACACCGGGGAGCTGTTTTTT. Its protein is CATSDDRDTGELFF.

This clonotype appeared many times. This CDR3 is CSAREPGTSGFRGETQYF. CDR3 in DNA: TGCAGTGCTAGAGAACCCGGGACTAGCGGGTTTCGGGGAGAGACCCAGTACTTC. J is TRBJ2-5 and V is TRBV20-1; 12 bases match TRBD2. The CDR3 is made up of 18 amino acids. The junction had 12 bases not matched to a gene; V was cut back by 0 bases and J by 4 bases. Germline loops: CDR1 DFQATT, CDR2 SNEGSKA (reference sequence).

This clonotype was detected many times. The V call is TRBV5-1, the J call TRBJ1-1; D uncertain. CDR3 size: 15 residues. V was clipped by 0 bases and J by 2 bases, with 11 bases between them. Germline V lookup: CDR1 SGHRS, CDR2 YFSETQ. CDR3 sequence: CASSLVAQANTEAFF. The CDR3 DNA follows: TGCGCCAGCAGCTTGGTGGCGCAGGCCAACACTGAAGCTTTCTTT.

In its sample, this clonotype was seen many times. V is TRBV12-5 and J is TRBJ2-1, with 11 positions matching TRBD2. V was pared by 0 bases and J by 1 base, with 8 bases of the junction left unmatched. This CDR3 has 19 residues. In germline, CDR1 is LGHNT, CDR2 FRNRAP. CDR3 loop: CASGLVGTSGSSSYNEQFF. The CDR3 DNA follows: TGTGCTAGTGGTTTGGTCGGAACTAGCGGGAGCAGTTCCTACAATGAGCAGTTCTTC.

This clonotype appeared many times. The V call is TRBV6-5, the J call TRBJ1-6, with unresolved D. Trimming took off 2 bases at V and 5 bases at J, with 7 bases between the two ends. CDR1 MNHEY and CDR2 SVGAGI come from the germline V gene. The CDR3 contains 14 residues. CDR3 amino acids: CASSYGGDNSPLHF. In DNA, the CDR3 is TGTGCCAGCAGTTACGGCGGAGATAATTCACCCCTCCACTTT.

The CDR3 is CSGGLVQETQYF. The CDR3 DNA follows: TGCAGCGGCGGACTAGTCCAAGAGACCCAGTACTTC. The J gene is TRBJ2-5, the V gene TRBV29-1; the match to TRBD2 covers 7 bases. Germline CDR1 reads SQVTM; CDR2 reads ANQGSEA. The CDR3 length is 12 residues. The V segment lost 7 bases and the J segment 1 base; nucleotides outside the gene matches: 3.

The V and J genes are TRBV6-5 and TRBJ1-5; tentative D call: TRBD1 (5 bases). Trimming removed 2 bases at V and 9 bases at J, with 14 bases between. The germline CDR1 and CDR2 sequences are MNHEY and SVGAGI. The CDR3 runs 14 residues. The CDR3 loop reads CASSYGAGWAPQHF. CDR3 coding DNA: TGTGCCAGCAGTTACGGGGCGGGATGGGCGCCCCAGCATTTT.

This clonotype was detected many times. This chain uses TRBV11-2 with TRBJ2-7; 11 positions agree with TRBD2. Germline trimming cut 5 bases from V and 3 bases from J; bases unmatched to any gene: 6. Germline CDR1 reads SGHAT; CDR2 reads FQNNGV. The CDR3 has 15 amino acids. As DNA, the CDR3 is TGTGCCAGCAGCCAGACTAGCGGGAAGATCTACGAGCAGTACTTC. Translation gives CASSQTSGKIYEQYF.

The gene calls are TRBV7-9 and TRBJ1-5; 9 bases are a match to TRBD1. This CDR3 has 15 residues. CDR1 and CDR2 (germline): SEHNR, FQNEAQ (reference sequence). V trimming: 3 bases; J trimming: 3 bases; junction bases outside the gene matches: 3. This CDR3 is CASSLGQGDNQPQHF. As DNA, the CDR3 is TGTGCCAGCAGCTTGGGACAGGGAGACAATCAGCCCCAGCATTTT.

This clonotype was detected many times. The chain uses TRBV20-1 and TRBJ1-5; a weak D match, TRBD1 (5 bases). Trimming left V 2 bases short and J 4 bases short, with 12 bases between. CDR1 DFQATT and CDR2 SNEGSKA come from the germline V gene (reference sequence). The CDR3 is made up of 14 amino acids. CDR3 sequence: CSARTRDGNQPQHF. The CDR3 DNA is TGCAGTGCTAGAACAAGGGACGGTAATCAGCCCCAGCATTTT.